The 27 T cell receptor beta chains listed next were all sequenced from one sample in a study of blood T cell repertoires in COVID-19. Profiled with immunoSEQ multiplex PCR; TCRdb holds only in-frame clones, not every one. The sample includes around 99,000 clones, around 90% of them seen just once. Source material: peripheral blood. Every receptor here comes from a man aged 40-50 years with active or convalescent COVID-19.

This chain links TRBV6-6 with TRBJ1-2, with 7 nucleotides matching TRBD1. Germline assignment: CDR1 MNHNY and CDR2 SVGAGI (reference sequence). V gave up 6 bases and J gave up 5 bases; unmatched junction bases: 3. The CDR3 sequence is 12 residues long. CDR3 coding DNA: TGTGCCAGCAGCCAACAGGGGTATGGCTACACCTTC. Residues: CASSQQGYGYTF.

CDR3 bases: TGTGCCAGCAACTCAGGAGCGGTGGCCGGGGAGCTGTTTTTT. Encoded protein: CASNSGAVAGELFF. The chain carries TRBV2 and TRBJ2-2, with D maybe TRBD2 (5 bases). The length of the CDR3 is 14 residues. With 7 bases removed from V and 6 bases from J, the gap between germline ends came to 15 bases. Germline V gives CDR1 SNHLY, CDR2 FYNNEI. Variable domain in full (rest from reference TRBV2 and TRBJ2-2): EPEVTQTPSHQVTQMGQEVILRCVPISNHLYFYWYRQILGQKVEFLVSFYNNEISEKSEIFDDQFSVERPDGSNFTLKIRSTKLEDSAMYFCASNSGAVAGELFFGEGSRLTVL.

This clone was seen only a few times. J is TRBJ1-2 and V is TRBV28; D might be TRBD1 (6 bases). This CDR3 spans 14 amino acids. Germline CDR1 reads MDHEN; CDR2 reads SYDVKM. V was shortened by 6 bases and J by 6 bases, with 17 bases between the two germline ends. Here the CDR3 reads CASRLSLGAHGYTF. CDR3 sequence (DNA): TGTGCCAGCAGACTATCGCTGGGGGCGCATGGCTACACCTTC.

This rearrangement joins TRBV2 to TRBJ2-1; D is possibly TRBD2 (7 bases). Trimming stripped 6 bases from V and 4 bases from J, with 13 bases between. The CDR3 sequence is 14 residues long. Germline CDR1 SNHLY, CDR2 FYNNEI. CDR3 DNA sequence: TGTGCCAGCAGGGAGGGAGGGGGATACAATGAGCAGTTCTTC. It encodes CASREGGGYNEQFF.

The CDR3 DNA reads TGTGCCAGCAGTCCCCGGGAATTCCGATTCAATCAGCCCCAGCATTTT. It yields the protein CASSPREFRFNQPQHF. J is TRBJ1-5 and V is TRBV28; D not certain. V lost 5 bases to trimming and J lost 3 bases, with 17 bases between them. CDR1 is MDHEN, CDR2 SYDVKM, per germline. CDR3 length: 16 residues.

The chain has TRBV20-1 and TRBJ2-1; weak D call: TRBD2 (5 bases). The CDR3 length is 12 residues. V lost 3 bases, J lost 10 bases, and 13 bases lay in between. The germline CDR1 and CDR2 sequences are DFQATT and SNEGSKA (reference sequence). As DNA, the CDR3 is TGCAGTGCTAGTACTCGCGGGCGAGAGCAGTTCTTC. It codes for CSASTRGREQFF.

The CDR3, as DNA: TGTGCCACCAGTGACACCCCTGGACTAGCGGGAGATCGAACCGGGGAGCTGTTTTTT. Protein sequence: CATSDTPGLAGDRTGELFF. V gene TRBV24-1 combines with J gene TRBJ2-2; 13 positions agree with TRBD2. The ends lost 4 bases at V and 5 bases at J; junction bases unmatched: 12. The germline gives CDR1 KGHDR, CDR2 SFDVKD. CDR3 length: 19 amino acids.

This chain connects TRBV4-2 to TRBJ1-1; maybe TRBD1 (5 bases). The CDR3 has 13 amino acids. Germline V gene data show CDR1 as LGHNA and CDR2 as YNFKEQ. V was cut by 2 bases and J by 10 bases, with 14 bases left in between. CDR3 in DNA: TGTGCCAGCAGCCAACTCGCCAGGGATGGAGCTTTCTTT. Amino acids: CASSQLARDGAFF.

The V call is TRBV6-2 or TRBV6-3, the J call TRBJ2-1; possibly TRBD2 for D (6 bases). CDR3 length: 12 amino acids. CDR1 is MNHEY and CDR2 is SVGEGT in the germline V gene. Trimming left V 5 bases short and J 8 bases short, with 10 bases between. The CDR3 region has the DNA TGTGCCAGCAGTCCCCGGGGGTATGAGCAGTTCTTC. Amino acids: CASSPRGYEQFF.

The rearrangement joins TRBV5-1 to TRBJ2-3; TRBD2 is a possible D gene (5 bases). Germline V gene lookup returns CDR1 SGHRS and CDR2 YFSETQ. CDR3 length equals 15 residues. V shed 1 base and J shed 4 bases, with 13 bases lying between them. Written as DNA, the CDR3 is TGCGCCAGCAGCTTGCGTCCGCGGGCCGCAGATACGCAGTATTTT. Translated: CASSLRPRAADTQYF. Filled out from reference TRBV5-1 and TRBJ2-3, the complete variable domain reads KAGVTQTPRYLIKTRGQQVTLSCSPISGHRSVSWYQQTPGQGLQFLFEYFSETQRNKGNFPGRFSGRQFSNSRSEMNVSTLELGDSALYLCASSLRPRAADTQYFGPGTRLTVL.

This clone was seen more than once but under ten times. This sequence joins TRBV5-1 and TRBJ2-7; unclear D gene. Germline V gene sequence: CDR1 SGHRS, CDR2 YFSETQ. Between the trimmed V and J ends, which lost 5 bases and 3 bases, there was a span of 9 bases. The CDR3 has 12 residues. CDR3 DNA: TGCGCCAGCAGACCGAACAGCTACGAGCAGTACTTC. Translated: CASRPNSYEQYF.

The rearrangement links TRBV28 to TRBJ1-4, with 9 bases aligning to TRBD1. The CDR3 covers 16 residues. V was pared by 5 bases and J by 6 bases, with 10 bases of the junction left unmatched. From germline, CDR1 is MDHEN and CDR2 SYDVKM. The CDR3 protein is CASSSPQGALDEKLFF. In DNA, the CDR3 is TGTGCCAGCAGTAGTCCACAGGGGGCGTTAGATGAAAAACTGTTTTTT.

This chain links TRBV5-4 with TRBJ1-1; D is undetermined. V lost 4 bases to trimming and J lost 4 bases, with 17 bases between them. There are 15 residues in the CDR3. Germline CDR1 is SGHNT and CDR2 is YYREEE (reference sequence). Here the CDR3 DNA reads TGTGCCAGCAGCCCCGACTCTTTCTCGGGCACTGAAGCTTTCTTT. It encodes CASSPDSFSGTEAFF.

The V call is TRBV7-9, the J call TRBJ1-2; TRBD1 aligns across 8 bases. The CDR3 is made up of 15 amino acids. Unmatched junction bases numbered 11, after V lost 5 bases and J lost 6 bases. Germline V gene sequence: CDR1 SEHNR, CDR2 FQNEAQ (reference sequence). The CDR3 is CASSPQGAYLHGYTF. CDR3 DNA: TGTGCCAGCAGCCCTCAGGGGGCGTATCTGCATGGCTACACCTTC.

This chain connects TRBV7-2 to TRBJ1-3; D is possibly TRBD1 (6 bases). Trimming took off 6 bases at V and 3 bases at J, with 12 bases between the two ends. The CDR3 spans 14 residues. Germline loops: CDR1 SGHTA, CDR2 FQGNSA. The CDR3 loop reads CASRETGFGNTIYF. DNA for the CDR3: TGTGCCAGCAGGGAGACAGGCTTTGGAAACACCATATATTTT.

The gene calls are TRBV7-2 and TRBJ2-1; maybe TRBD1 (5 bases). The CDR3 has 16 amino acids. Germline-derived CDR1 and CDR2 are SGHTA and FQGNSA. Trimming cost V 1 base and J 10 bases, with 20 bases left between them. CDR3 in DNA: TGTGCCAGCAGCTTAGGTCAGGGTGGCCAAGGGATCGAGCAGTTCTTC. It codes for CASSLGQGGQGIEQFF.

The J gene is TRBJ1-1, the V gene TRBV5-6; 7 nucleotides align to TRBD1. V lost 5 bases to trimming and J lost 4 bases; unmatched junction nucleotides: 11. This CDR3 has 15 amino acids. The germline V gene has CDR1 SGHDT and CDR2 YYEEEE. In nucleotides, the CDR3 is TGTGCCAGCAGACCACTCCAGGGGGTTGGCACTGAAGCTTTCTTT. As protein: CASRPLQGVGTEAFF.

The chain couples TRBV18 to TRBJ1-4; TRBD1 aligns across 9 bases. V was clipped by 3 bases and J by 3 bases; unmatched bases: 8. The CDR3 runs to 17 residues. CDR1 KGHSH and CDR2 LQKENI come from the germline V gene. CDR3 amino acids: CASSPLPTGGPNEKLFF. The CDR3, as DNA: TGTGCCAGCTCACCGTTACCGACAGGGGGTCCTAATGAAAAACTGTTTTTT.

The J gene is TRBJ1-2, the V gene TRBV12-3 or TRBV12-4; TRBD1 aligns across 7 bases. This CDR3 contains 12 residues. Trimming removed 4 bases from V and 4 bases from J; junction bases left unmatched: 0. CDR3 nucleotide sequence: TGTGCCAGCAGTTGGGACAGCTATGGCTACACCTTC. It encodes CASSWDSYGYTF.

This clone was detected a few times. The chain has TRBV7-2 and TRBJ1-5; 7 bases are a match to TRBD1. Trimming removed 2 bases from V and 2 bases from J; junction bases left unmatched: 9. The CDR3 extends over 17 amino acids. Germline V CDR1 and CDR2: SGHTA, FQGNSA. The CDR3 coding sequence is TGTGCCAGCAGCTTAATGAGACAGGGAGTCGGCAATCAGCCCCAGCATTTT. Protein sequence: CASSLMRQGVGNQPQHF.

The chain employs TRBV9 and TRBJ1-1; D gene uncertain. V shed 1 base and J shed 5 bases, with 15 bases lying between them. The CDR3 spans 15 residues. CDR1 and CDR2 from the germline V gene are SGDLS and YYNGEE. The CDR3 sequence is CASSVILGGWTEAFF. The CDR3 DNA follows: TGTGCCAGCAGCGTAATTCTGGGAGGCTGGACTGAAGCTTTCTTT. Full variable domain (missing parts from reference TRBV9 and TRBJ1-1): DSGVTQTPKHLITATGQRVTLRCSPRSGDLSVYWYQQSLDQGLQFLIQYYNGEERAKGNILERFSAQQFPDLHSELNLSSLELGDSALYFCASSVILGGWTEAFFGQGTRLTVV.

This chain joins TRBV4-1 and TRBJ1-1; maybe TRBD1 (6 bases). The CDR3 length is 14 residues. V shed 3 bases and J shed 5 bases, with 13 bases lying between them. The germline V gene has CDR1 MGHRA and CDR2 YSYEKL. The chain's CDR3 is CASSQGGQQTEAFF. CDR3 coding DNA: TGCGCCAGCAGCCAGGGTGGACAGCAGACTGAAGCTTTCTTT.

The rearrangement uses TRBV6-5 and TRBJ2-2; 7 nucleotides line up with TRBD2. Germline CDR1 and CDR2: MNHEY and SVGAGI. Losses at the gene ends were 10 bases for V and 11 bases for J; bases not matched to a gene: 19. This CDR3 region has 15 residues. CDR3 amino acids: CAISPVRGLTSELFF. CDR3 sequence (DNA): TGTGCCATTTCGCCGGTCCGGGGCTTGACTAGCGAGCTGTTTTTT.

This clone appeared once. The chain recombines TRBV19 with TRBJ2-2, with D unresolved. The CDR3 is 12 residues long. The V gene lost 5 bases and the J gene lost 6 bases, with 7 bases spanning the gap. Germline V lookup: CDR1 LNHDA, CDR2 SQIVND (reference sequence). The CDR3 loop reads CASSLSPGELFF. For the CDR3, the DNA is TGTGCCAGTAGTCTATCGCCCGGGGAGCTGTTTTTT.

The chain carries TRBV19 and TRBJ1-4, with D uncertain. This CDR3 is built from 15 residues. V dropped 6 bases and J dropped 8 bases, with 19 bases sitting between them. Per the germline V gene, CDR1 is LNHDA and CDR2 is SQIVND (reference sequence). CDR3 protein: CASRPNYPPMEKLFF. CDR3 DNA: TGTGCCAGTAGGCCAAATTACCCCCCTATGGAAAAACTGTTTTTT.

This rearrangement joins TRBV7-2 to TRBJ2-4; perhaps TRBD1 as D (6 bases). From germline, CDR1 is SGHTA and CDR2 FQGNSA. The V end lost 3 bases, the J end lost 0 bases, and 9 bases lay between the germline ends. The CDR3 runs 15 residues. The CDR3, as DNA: TGTGCCAGCAGCTTGGGGGCGTTAGCCAAAAACATTCAGTACTTC. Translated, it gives CASSLGALAKNIQYF.

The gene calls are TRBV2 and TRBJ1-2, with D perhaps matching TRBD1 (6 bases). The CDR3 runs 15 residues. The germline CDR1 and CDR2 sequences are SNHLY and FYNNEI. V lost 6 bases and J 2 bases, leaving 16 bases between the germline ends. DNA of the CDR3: TGTGCCAGCAGCATATTCAGGGGTTCAAACTATGGCTACACCTTC. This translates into CASSIFRGSNYGYTF.